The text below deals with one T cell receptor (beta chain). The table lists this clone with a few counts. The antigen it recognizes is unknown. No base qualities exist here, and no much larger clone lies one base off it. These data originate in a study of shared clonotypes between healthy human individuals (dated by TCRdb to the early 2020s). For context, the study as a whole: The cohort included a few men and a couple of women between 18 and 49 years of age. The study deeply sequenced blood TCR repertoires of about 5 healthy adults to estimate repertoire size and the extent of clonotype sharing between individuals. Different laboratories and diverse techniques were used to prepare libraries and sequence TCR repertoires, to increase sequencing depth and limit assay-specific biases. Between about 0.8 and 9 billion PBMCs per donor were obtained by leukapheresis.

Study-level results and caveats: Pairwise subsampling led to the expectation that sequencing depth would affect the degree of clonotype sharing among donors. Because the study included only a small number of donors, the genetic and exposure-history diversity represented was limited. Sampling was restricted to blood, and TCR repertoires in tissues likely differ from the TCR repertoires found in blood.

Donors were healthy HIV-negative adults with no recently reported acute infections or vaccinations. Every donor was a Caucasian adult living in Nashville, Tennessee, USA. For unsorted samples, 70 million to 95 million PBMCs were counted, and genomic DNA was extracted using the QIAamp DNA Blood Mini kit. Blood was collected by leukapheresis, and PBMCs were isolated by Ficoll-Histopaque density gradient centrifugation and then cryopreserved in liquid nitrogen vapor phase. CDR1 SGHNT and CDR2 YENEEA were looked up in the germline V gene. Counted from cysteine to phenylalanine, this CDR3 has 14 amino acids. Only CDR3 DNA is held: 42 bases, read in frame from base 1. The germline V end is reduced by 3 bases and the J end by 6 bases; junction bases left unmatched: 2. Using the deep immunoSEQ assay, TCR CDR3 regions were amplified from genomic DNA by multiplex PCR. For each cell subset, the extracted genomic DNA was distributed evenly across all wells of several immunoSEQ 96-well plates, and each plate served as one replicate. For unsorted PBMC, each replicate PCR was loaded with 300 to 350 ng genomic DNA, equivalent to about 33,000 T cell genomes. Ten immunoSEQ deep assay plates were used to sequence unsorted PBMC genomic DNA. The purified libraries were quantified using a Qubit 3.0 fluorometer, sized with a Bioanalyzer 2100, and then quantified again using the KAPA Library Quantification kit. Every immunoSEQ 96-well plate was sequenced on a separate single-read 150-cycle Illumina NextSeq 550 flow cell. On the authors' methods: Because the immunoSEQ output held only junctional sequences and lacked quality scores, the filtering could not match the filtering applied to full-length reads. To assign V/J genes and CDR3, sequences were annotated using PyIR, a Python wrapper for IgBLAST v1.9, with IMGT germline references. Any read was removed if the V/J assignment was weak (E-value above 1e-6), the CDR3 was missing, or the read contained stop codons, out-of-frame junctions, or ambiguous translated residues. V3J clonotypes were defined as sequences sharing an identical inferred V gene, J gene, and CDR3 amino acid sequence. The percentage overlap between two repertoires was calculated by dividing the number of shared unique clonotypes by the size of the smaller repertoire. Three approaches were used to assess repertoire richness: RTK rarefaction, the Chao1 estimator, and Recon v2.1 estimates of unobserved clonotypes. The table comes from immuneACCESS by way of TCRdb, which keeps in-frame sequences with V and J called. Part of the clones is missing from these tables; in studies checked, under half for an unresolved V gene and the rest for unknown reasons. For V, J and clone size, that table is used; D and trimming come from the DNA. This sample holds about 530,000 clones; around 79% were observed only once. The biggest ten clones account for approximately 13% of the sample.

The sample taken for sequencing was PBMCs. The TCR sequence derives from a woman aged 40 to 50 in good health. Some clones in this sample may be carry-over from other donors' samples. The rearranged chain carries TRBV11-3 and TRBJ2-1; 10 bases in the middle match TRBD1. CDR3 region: CASSLRTGGNEQFF. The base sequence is TGTGCCAGCAGCTTGCGGACAGGGGGCAATGAGCAGTTCTTC.